This T cell receptor beta chain is from a study of T cell responses to AZD1222 COVID-19 vaccine. The method was immunoSEQ multiplex PCR; TCRdb's version includes in-frame clones alone and lacks a portion of them. This sample has 90,000 to 95,000 clones, with over 80% found just once. The sequences come from peripheral blood, collected on day 0 of AZD1222 vaccination. The clonotype comes from an adult in good health.

CDR3 sequence: CASSQAHTGTGVDGYTF. CDR3 sequence (DNA): TGTGCCAGCAGCCAAGCCCATACCGGGACAGGGGTTGATGGCTACACCTTC. The rearrangement uses TRBV4-2 and TRBJ1-2; TRBD1 agrees at 10 bases. Germline CDR1 is LGHNA and CDR2 is YNFKEQ. The CDR3 contains 17 residues. Trimming cost V 1 base and J 6 bases; bases outside gene matches: 11.